The 5 T cell receptor beta chains below all came from one sample that was sequenced in a study of long-term antiretroviral therapy in people with HIV. At survey level, the immunoSEQ assay was run in its v3.0 version. The protocol was immunoSEQ multiplex PCR, while the TCRdb copy is restricted to in-frame clones and leaves out a portion. Here the sample spans 20,000 to 25,000 clones, more than 65% being singletons. Source: unsorted PBMCs, taken around 2.5 years after starting antiretroviral therapy. These receptors originate from a man aged 40-55 years with HIV.

V and J are TRBV5-5 and TRBJ2-3; TRBD1 matches at 9 bases. The germline gives CDR1 SGHKS, CDR2 YYEKEE (reference sequence). This CDR3 has 15 residues. The junction had 6 bases not matched to a gene; V was cut back by 1 base and J by 6 bases. In DNA form, the CDR3 reads TGTGCCAGCAGCTTGATAGGGACAGGGATGGATACGCAGTATTTT. Its protein is CASSLIGTGMDTQYF.

The rearrangement links TRBV11-2 to TRBJ2-7; maybe TRBD1 (6 bases). The length of the CDR3 is 15 residues. Trimming left V 0 bases short and J 3 bases short, with 12 bases between. Germline CDR1 and CDR2: SGHAT and FQNNGV. The CDR3 sequence is CASSLEFGRGYEQYF. DNA for the CDR3: TGTGCCAGCAGCTTAGAGTTCGGCAGGGGCTACGAGCAGTACTTC.

This clone was seen only once. V is TRBV7-9 and J is TRBJ1-1; D gene unclear. V was clipped by 1 base and J by 0 bases, with 9 bases between them. The CDR3 extends over 15 amino acids. CDR1 SEHNR and CDR2 FQNEAQ come from the germline V gene (reference sequence). CDR3 region: CASSLDPGMNTEAFF. CDR3 in DNA: TGTGCCAGCAGCTTAGACCCCGGAATGAACACTGAAGCTTTCTTT.

This clone was seen only once. This chain links TRBV10-3 with TRBJ1-1; 8 nucleotides agree with TRBD1. V trimming: 8 bases; J trimming: 1 base; junction bases outside the gene matches: 9. The germline V gene encodes CDR1 ENHRY and CDR2 SYGVKD. This CDR3 comprises 15 residues. This chain's CDR3 is CAISQGTGPNTEAFF. The CDR3 DNA reads as TGTGCCATCTCGCAAGGGACAGGACCGAACACTGAAGCTTTCTTT.

This clone was seen a handful of times. The V gene is TRBV13, the J gene TRBJ1-2, with D tentatively TRBD1 (6 bases). This CDR3 is built from 14 residues. Between the trimmed V and J ends, which lost 5 bases and 5 bases, there was a span of 15 bases. Germline V gives CDR1 PRHDT, CDR2 FYEKMQ (reference sequence). The CDR3: CASSLRTGRYGYTF. CDR3 nucleotide sequence: TGTGCCAGCAGCCTAAGAACAGGGAGATATGGCTACACCTTC.